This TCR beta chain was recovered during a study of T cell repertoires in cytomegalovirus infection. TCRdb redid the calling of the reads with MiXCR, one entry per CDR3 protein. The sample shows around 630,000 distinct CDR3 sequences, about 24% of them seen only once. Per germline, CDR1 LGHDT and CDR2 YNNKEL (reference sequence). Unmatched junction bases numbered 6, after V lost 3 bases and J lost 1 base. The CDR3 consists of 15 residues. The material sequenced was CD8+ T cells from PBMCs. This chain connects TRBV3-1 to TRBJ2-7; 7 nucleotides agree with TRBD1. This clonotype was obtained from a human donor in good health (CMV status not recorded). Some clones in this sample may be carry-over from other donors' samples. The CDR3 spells CASSQVDRVSYEQYF. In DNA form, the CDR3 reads TGTGCCAGCAGCCAGGTCGACAGGGTATCCTACGAGCAGTACTTC.